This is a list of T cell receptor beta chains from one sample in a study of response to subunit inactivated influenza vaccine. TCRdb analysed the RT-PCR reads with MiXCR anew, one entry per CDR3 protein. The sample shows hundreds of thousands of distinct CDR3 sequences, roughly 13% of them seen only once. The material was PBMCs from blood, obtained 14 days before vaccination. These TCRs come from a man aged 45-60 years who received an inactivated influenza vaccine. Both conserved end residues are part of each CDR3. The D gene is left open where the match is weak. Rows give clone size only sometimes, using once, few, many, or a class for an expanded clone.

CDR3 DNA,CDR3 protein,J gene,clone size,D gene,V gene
TGTGCCAGCAGTGCACAGCACTACGAGCAGTACTTC,CASSAQHYEQYF,TRBJ2-7,NA,NA,TRBV28
TGCAGTGCCCGGAGGGGAGTCTATGGCTACACCTTC,CSARRGVYGYTF,TRBJ1-2,few,NA,TRBV20-1
TGCGCCAGCAGCTTGCCGACATATCATGGCTACACCTTC,CASSLPTYHGYTF,TRBJ1-2,many,NA,TRBV5-1
TGTGCCAGCAGACCCCTGACGGGAGACTACACCGGGGAGCTGTTTTTT,CASRPLTGDYTGELFF,TRBJ2-2,NA,NA,TRBV4-2
TGTGCCAGCAGCGAAGGGACAGACTACGAGCAGTACTTC,CASSEGTDYEQYF,TRBJ2-7,NA,TRBD1,TRBV9
TGTGCCAGCAGTCGCCTCGTTAGGGCGGGAGATTGGGAGACCCAGTACTTC,CASSRLVRAGDWETQYF,TRBJ2-5,NA,TRBD2,TRBV7-9
TGCAGCGGTTTATGGGGACAGGGGGCGGGGGAGCAGTACTTC,CSGLWGQGAGEQYF,TRBJ2-7,few,TRBD1,TRBV29-1
TGTGCCAGCAGCTTGGTGTTTGGGGGCTCAAATTCACCCCTCCACTTT,CASSLVFGGSNSPLHF,TRBJ1-6,few,NA,TRBV5-4
TGCAGTGCCGCACAGGGGGCGAACACTGAAGCTTTCTTT,CSAAQGANTEAFF,TRBJ1-1,NA,TRBD1,TRBV20-1
TGTGCCAGCAGCACAGAGACAGGGGCTCCGGCCAAAAACATTCAGTACTTC,CASSTETGAPAKNIQYF,TRBJ2-4,NA,TRBD1,TRBV5-4
TGTGCCAGCAGCCAAGAAGCGGGGGGGCGACTTGGGGAGCTGTTTTTT,CASSQEAGGRLGELFF,TRBJ2-2,NA,TRBD2,TRBV4-2
TGCAGTGCTAGTGGGGGAAGATATGGCTACACCTTC,CSASGGRYGYTF,TRBJ1-2,NA,NA,TRBV20-1
TGTGCCATCAGTGTGCTTCAGGGTTACGAGCAGTACTTC,CAISVLQGYEQYF,TRBJ2-7,NA,NA,TRBV10-3
TGTGCCAGCAGCCATAAGGGGGGGCCTTCAGGGGACGAGCAGTACTTC,CASSHKGGPSGDEQYF,TRBJ2-7,NA,NA,TRBV7-9
TGCAGTGCTCCTGGACTAGCGGGAGGCCTCTCCTACGAGCAGTACTTC,CSAPGLAGGLSYEQYF,TRBJ2-7,NA,TRBD2,TRBV20-1
TGCAGTGCCACTCCCAGGGGATCCCACTCCTACGAGCAGTACTTC,CSATPRGSHSYEQYF,TRBJ2-7,few,NA,TRBV20-1